The text below deals with one T cell receptor (beta chain). Original processing methods: Amplification of reference gene primers provided the estimated nucleated cell counts. TCRdb's copy holds only in-frame clones and misses some; the assay was immunoSEQ multiplex PCR. Clonal size and the V and J genes are those of that table, whereas D and trimming came from the DNA. Among over 250,000 clones, 80% to 90% were seen once, and the ten largest hold 11%. Germline V gene sequence: CDR1 SGHDT, CDR2 YYEEEE. CDR3 length: 13 residues. Between the trimmed V and J ends, which lost 2 bases and 8 bases, there was a span of 13 bases. This sample is part of a study of blood T cell repertoires in COVID-19. Whole-study context: Italy, Spain and the United States were the sources of the convalescent and acute COVID-19 samples. PBMCs, B-cell-depleted T cells, or T cells provided the cDNA or gDNA that made up the material.

The chain joins TRBV5-6 to TRBJ1-2; D is unclear. The sample comprised peripheral blood. The receptor comes from a woman aged 70-85 years with acute or convalescent COVID-19. The CDR3 DNA follows: TGTGCCAGCAGCTTTGGGCAGGCGCTCGGCTACACCTTC. Amino acid sequence: CASSFGQALGYTF.